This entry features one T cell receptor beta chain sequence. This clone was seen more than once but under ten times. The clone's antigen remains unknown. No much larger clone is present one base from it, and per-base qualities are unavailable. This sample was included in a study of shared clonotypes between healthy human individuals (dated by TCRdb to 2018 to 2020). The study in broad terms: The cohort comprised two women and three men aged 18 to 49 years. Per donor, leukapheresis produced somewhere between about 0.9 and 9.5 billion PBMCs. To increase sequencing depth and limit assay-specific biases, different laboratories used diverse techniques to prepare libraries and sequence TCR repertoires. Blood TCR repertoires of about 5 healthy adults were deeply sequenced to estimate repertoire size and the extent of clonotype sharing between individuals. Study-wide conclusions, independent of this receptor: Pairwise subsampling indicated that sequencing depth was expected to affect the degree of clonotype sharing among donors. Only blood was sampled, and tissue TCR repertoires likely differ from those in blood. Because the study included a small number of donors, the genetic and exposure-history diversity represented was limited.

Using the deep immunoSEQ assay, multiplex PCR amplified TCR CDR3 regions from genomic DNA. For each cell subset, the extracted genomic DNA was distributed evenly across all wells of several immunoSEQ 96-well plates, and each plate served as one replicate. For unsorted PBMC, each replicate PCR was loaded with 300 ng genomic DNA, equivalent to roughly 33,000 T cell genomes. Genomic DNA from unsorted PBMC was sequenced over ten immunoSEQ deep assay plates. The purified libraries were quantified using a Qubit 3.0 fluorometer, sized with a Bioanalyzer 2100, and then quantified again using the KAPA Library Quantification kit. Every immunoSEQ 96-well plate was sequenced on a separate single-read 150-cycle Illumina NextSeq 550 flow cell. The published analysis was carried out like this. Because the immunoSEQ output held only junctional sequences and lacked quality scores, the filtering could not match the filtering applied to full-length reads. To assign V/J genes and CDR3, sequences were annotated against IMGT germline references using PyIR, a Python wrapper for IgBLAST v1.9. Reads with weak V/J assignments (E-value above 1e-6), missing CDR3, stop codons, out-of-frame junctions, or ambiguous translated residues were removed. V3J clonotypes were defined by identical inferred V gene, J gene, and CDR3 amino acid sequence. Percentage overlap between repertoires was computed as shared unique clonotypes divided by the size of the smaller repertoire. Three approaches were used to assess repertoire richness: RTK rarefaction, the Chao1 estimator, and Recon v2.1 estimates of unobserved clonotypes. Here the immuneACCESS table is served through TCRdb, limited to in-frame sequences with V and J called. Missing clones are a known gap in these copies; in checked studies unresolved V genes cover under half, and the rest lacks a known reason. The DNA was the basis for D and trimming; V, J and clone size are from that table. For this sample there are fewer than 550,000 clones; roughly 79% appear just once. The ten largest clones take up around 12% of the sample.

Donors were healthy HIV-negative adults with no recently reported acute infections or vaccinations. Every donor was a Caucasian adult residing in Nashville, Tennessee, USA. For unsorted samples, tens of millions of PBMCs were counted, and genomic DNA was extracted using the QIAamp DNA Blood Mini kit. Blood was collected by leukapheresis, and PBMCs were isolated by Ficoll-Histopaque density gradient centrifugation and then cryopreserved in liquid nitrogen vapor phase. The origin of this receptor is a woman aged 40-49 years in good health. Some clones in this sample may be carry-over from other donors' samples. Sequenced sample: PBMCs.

The CDR3 has the sequence CASSGGVLAKNIQYF. The DNA sequence follows: TGCGCCAGCTCGGGGGGAGTTTTGGCCAAAAACATTCAGTACTTC. Recombination joined TRBV4-1 with TRBJ2-4; 7 bases in the junction line up with TRBD2. Ends trimmed: V by 8 bases, J by 1 base; bases unmatched to a gene: 8. The CDR3 runs 15 amino acids, cysteine and phenylalanine included. Just the 45-base CDR3 DNA is kept, in frame starting at base 1. The germline V gene yields MGHRA for CDR1 and YSYEKL for CDR2.